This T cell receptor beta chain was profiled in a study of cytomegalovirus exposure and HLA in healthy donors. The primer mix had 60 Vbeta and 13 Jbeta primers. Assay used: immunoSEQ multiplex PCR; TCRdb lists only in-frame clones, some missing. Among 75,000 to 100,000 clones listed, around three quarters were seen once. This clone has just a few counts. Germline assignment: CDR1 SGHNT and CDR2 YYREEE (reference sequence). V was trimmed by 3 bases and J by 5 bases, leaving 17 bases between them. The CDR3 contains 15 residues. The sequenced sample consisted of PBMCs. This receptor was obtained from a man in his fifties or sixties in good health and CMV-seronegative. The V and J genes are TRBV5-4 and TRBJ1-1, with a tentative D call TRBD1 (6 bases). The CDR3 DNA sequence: TGTGCCAGCAGCTCTGACGCGGGGGCTCGGACTGAAGCTTTCTTT. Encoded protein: CASSSDAGARTEAFF.